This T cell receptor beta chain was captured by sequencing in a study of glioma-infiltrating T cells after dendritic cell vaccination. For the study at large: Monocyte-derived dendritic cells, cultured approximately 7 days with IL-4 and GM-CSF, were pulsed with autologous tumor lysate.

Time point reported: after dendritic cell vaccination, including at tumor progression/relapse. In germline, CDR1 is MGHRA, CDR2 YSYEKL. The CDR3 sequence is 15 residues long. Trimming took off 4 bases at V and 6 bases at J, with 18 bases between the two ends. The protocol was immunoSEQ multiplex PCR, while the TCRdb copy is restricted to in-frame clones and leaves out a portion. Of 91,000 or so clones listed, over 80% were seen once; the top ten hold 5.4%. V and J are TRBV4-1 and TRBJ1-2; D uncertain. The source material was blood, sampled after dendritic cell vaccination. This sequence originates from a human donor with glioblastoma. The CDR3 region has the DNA TGCGCCAGCAGCCGACGTGAGGAGACTCATAATGGCTACACCTTC. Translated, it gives CASSRREETHNGYTF.